The TCR beta chain under discussion was sequenced for a study of OX40 agonist ivuxolimab in advanced cancers. This clone was seen a handful of times. Clones were sequenced by immunoSEQ multiplex PCR, and TCRdb holds only the in-frame ones, with some missing. In the table there are tens of thousands of clones, roughly 86% of which are singletons. CDR3 length: 11 residues. From germline, CDR1 is SGDLS and CDR2 YYNGEE. V was cut by 4 bases and J by 3 bases, with 5 bases left in between. The gene calls are TRBV9 and TRBJ2-7; no reliable D call. The TCR sequence derives from an adult with an advanced solid tumor such as melanoma, head and neck, liver or kidney cancer. The input for sequencing was CD4+ or CD8+ T cells sorted from blood, taken in a trial of the OX40 agonist ivuxolimab. CDR3 coding DNA: TGTGCCAGCAGCTTGGGCTACGAGCAGTACTTC. It encodes CASSLGYEQYF.